Included here is one T cell receptor (beta chain) sequence, with context. Only in-frame clones appear in the TCRdb table, and some are missing; sequencing was by immunoSEQ multiplex PCR. This sample carries roughly 210,000 clones, approximately 90% of them seen once, and the ten largest clones take over 1.5%. This sample is drawn from a study of blood T cell repertoires in COVID-19. From germline, CDR1 is SGHNT and CDR2 YYREEE (reference sequence). The J segment lost 1 base and the V segment lost 2 bases, leaving 3 bases of the junction unmatched. The CDR3 is 14 residues long. Sequencing was done on a sample of peripheral blood. The rearrangement links TRBV5-4 to TRBJ2-7, with 7 bases identical to TRBD2. The TCR originated in a man between 65 and 85 years old with acute or convalescent COVID-19. This CDR3 is CASSFGGFSYEQYF. CDR3 in DNA: TGTGCCAGCAGCTTCGGGGGGTTTTCCTACGAGCAGTACTTC.